Sequencing of this T cell receptor (beta chain) was carried out in a study of T-cell reconstitution after alpha-beta-depleted transplantation in children. V was clipped by 7 bases and J by 0 bases, with 10 bases between them. Looked up from germline, CDR1 is MNHEY and CDR2 is SVGAGI. The CDR3 runs to 15 residues. This clonotype was seen a handful of times. Library preparation (for TCRbeta) was performed with unique molecular identifiers. TCRdb re-called the PCR reads with MiXCR, one entry per CDR3 protein. Of about 610,000 distinct CDR3 sequences in the sample, 10% to 13% were seen once. The V call is TRBV6-5, the J call TRBJ2-6; perhaps TRBD1 as D (5 bases). Sequences were derived from PBMCs from the stem cell graft donor, sampled from the stem cell graft. This receptor was taken from a human donor who donated a stem cell graft to a child with acute myeloid leukemia. CDR3 in amino acids: CASTSRDSGANVLTF. The CDR3 nucleotides read TGTGCCAGCACCTCCAGGGACTCTGGGGCCAACGTCCTGACTTTC.